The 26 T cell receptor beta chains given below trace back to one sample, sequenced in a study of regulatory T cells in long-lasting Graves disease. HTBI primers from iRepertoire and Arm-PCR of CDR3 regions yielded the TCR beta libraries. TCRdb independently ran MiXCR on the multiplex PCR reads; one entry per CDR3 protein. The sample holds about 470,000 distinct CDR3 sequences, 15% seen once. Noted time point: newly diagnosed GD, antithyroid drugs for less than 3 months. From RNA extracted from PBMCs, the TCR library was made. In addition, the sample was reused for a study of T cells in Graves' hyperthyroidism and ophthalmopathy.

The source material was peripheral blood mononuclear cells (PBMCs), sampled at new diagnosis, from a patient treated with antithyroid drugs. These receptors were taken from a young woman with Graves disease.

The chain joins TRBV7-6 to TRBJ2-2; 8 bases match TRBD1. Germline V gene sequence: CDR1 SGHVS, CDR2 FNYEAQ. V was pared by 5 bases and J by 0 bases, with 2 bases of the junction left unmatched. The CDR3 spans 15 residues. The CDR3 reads CASSPDRANTGELFF. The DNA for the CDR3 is TGTGCCAGCAGCCCGGACAGGGCGAACACCGGGGAGCTGTTTTTT.

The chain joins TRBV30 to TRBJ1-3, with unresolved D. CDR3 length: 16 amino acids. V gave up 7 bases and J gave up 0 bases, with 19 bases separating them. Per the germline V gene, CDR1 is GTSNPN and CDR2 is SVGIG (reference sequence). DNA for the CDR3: TGTGCCTCTACCCGGAGGGCACGGTTCTCTGGAAACACCATATATTTT. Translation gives CASTRRARFSGNTIYF.

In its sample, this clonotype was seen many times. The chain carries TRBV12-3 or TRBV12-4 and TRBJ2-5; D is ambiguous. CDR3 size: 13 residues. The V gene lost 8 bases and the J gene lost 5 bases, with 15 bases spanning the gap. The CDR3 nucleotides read TGTGCCAGCGAATCCGAAGGTAGCGAGACCCAGTACTTC. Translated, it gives CASESEGSETQYF.

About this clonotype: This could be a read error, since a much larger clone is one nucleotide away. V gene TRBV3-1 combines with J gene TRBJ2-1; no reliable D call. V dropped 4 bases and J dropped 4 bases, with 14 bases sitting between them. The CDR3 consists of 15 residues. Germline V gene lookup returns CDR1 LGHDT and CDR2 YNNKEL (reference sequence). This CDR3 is CASSPVWVTYNEQFF. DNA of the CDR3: TGTGCCAGCAGCCCAGTTTGGGTGACATACAATGAGCAGTTCTTC.

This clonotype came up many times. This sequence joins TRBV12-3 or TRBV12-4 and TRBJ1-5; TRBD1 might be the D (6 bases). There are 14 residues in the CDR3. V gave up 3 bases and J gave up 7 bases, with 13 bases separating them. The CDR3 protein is CASSLGGTRQPQHF. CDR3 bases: TGTGCCAGCAGTTTGGGGGGGACAAGACAGCCCCAGCATTTT.

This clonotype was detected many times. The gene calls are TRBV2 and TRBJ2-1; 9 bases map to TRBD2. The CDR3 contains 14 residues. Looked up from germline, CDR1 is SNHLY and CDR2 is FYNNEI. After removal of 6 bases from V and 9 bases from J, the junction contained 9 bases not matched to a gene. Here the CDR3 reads CASRGLREGGEQFF. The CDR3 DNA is TGTGCCAGCAGGGGGTTGCGGGAGGGCGGTGAGCAGTTCTTC.

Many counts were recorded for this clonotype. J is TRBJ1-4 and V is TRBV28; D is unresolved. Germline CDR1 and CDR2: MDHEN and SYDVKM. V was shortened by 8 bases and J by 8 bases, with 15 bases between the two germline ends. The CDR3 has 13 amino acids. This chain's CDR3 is CASEDLRREKLFF. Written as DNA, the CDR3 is TGTGCCAGCGAGGACCTCCGGAGGGAAAAACTGTTTTTT.

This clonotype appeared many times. CDR3 region: CASAPLAGVLSSYEQYF. Written as DNA, the CDR3 is TGTGCCAGCGCCCCACTAGCGGGAGTCTTAAGCTCCTACGAGCAGTACTTC. The chain joins TRBV6-1 to TRBJ2-7; 11 nucleotides match TRBD2. The trim removed 8 bases at V and 0 bases at J, leaving 12 bases unmatched. The CDR3 length is 17 residues. Germline V gene data show CDR1 as MNHNS and CDR2 as SASEGT.

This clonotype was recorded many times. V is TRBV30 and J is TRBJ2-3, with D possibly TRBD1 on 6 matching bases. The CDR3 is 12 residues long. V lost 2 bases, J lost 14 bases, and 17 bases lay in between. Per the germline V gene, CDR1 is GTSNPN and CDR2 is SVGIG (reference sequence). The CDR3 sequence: CAWSSTGPILYF. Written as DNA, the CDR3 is TGTGCCTGGAGTTCAACAGGGCCGATTCTGTATTTT.

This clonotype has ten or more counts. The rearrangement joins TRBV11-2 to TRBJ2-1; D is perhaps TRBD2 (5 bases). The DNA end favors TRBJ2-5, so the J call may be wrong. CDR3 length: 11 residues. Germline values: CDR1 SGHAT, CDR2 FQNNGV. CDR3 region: CASTREGTQYF. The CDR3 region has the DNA TGTGCCAGCACCCGAGAGGGGACCCAGTACTTC.

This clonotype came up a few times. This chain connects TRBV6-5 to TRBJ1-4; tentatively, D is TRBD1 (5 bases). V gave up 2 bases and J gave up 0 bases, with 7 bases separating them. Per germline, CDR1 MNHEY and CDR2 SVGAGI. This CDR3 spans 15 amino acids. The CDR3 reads CASSYTGATNEKLFF. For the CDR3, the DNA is TGTGCCAGCAGTTACACAGGTGCAACTAATGAAAAACTGTTTTTT.

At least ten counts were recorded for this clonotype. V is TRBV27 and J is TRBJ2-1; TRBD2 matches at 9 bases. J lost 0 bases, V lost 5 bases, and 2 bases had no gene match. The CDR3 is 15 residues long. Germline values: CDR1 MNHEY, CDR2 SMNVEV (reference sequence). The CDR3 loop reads CASSLAGRSYNEQFF. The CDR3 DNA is TGTGCCAGCAGTCTAGCGGGACGCTCCTACAATGAGCAGTTCTTC.

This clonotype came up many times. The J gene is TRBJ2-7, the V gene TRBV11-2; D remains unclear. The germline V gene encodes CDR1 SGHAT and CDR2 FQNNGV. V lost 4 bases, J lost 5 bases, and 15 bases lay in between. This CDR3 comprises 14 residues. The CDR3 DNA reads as TGTGCCAGCAGCTCACCTCTCGCCCTTGACGAGCAGTACTTC. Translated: CASSSPLALDEQYF.

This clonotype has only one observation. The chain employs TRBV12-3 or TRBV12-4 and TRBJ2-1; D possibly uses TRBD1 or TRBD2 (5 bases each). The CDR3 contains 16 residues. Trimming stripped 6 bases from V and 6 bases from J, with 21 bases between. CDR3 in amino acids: CASSPYLGTHLNEQFF. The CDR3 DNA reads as TGTGCCAGCAGCCCCTACCTCGGGACCCATCTCAATGAGCAGTTCTTC.

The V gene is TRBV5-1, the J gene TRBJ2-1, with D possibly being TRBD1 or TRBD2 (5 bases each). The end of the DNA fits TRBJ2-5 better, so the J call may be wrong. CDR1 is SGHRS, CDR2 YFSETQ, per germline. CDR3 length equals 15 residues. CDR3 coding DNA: TGCGCCAGCAGCTTGGCGGGGCGAGATCAAGAGACCCAGTACTTC. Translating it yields CASSLAGRDQETQYF.

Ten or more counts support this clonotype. Written as DNA, the CDR3 is TGTGCCAGCAGTGATAGGGGAAATGGGCCAACTCAGCCCCAGCATTTT. This encodes CASSDRGNGPTQPQHF. The chain joins TRBV6-1 to TRBJ1-5; maybe TRBD1 (5 bases). The CDR3 runs 16 residues. From germline, CDR1 is MNHNS and CDR2 SASEGT. The ends were cut back, 3 bases at V and 6 bases at J, with 18 bases in the middle.

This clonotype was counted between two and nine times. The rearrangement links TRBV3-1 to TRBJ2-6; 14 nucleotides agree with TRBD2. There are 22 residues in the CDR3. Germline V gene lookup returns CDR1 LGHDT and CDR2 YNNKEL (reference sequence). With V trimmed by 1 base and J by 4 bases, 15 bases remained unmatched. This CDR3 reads CASSQVGLAGGPYSVGANVLTF. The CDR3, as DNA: TGTGCCAGCAGCCAAGTCGGACTAGCGGGAGGTCCTTACTCTGTGGGGGCCAACGTCCTGACTTTC.

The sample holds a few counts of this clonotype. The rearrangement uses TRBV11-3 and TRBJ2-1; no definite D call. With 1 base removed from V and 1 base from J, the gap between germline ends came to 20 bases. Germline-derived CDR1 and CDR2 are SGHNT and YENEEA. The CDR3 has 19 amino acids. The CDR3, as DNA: TGTGCCAGCAGCTTAGTGTGGGCGGCCTATCGCCTGTCCTACAATGAGCAGTTCTTC. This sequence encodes CASSLVWAAYRLSYNEQFF.

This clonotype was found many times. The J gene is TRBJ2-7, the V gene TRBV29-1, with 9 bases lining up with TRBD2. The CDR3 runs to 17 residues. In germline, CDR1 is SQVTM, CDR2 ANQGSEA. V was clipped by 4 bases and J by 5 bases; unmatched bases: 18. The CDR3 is CSVGPTVIAGEVHEQYF. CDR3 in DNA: TGCAGCGTTGGCCCTACGGTGATAGCGGGAGAAGTTCACGAGCAGTACTTC.

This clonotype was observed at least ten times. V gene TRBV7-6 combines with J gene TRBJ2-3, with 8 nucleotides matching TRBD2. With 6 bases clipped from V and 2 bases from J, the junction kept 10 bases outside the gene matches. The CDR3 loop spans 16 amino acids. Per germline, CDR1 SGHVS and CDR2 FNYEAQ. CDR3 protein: CASSSIAGRYTDTQYF. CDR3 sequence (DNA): TGTGCCAGCAGTTCCATAGCGGGAAGGTACACAGATACGCAGTATTTT.

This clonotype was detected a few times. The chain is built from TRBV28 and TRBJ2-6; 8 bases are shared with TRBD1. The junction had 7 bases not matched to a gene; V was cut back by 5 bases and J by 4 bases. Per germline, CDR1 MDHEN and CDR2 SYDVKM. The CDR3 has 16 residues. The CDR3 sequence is CASSPGTGGGANVLTF. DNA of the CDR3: TGTGCCAGCAGTCCCGGGACAGGTGGCGGGGCCAACGTCCTGACTTTC.

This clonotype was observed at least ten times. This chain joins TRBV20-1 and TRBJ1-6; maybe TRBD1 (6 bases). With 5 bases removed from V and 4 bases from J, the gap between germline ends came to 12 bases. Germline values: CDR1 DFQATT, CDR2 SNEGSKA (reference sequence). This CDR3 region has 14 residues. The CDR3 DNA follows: TGCAGTGCTGCCGCCGGGACATATAATTCACCCCTCCACTTT. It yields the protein CSAAAGTYNSPLHF.

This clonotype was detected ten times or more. CDR3 DNA: TGTGCCAGCCGGGGCGAACGGGGTGATTCACCCCTCCACTTT. It translates to CASRGERGDSPLHF. The gene calls are TRBV2 and TRBJ1-6, with D possibly matching TRBD1 (5 bases). The CDR3 contains 14 residues. Deletions cut 8 bases from V and 8 bases from J, with 16 bases between. Germline-derived CDR1 and CDR2 are SNHLY and FYNNEI. The full variable domain, its missing parts supplied by reference TRBV2 and TRBJ1-6, is EPEVTQTPSHQVTQMGQEVILRCVPISNHLYFYWYRQILGQKVEFLVSFYNNEISEKSEIFDDQFSVERPDGSNFTLKIRSTKLEDSAMYFCASRGERGDSPLHFGNGTRLTVT.

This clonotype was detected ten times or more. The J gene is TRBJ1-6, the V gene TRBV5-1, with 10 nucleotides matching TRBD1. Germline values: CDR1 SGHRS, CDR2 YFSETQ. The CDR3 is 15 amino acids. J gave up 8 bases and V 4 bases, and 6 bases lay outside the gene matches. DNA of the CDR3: TGCGCCAGCAGCGGCGTGACAGGGGGCGATTCACCCCTCCACTTT. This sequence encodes CASSGVTGGDSPLHF.

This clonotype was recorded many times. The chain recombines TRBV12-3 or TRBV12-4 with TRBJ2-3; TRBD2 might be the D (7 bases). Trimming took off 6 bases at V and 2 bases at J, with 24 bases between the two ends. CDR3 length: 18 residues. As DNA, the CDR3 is TGTGCCAGCAGCCACCTGGGGGGGCTACCGCGCTCCACAGATACGCAGTATTTT. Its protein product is CASSHLGGLPRSTDTQYF.

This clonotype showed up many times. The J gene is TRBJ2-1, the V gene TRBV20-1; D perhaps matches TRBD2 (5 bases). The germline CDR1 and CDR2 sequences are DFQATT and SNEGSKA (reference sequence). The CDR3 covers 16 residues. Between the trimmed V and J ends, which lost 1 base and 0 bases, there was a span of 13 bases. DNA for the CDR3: TGCAGTGCTAGAGGCCAAGCGGAAAACTCCTACAATGAGCAGTTCTTC. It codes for CSARGQAENSYNEQFF.